This T cell receptor (beta chain) is from a study of blood T cell repertoires in COVID-19. Overall study context: T cells, B-cell-depleted T cells, or PBMCs provided the cDNA or gDNA that served as material.

Here immunoSEQ multiplex PCR was the method, and the copy in TCRdb shows in-frame clones only, minus some. The data show 350,000 to 450,000 clones, with 75% to 90% seen just once and 0.95% to 1.2% held by the top ten. The source of this sequence is a man aged 30-40 years who had recovered from COVID-19. Specimen: PBMCs or T cells enriched from blood (not recorded which).

For the CDR3, the DNA is TGTGCCAGCAGCGTAGGAGGAATTGGAAAACTGTTTTTT. It translates to CASSVGGIGKLFF. The V call is TRBV9, the J call TRBJ1-4; D unresolved. V was shortened by 0 bases and J by 10 bases, with 10 bases between the two germline ends. The V gene's germline CDR1 is SGDLS and CDR2 YYNGEE. CDR3 length equals 13 residues.